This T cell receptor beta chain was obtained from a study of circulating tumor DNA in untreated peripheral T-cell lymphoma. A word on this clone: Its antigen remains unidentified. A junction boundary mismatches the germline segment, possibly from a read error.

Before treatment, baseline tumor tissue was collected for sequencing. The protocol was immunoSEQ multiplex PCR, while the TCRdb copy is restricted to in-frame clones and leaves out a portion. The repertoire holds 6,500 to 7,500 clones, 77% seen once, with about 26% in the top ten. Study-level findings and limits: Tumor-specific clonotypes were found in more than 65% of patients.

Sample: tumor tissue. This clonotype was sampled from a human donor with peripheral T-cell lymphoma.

The CDR3 spells CASSYSIHYDSPLHF. CDR3 coding DNA: TGTGCCAGCAGTTACTCGATACACTATGATTCACCCCTCCACTTT. The J gene is TRBJ1-6, the V gene TRBV6-8; no clear D. The CDR3 runs to 15 residues. CDR1 and CDR2 from the germline V gene are MNHGY and SAAAGT.